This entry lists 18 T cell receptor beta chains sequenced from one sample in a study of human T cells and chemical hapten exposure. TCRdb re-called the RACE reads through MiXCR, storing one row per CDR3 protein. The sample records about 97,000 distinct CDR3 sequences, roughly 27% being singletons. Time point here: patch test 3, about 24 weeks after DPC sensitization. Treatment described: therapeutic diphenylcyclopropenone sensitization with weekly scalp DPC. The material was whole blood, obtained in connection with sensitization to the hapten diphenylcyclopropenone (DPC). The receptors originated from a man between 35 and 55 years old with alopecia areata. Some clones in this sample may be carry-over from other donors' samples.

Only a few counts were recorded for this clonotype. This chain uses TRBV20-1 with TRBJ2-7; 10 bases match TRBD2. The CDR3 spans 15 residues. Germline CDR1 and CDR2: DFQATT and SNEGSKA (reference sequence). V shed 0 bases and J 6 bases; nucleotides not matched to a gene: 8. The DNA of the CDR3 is TGCAGTGCTAGAGAAAGCGGGAGGGCCCGAAGCGAGCAGTACTTC. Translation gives CSARESGRARSEQYF.

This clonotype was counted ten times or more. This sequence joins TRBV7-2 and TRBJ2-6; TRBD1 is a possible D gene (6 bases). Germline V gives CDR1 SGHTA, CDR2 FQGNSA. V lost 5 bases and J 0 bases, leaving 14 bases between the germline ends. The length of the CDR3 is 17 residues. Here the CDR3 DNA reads TGTGCCAGCAGCCCCCAGGGGCGTTCCTCTGGGGCCAACGTCCTGACTTTC. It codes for CASSPQGRSSGANVLTF.

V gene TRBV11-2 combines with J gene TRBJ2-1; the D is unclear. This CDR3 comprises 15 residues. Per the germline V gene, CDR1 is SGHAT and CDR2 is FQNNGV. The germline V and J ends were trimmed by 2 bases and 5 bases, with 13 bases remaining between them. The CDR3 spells CASSLYSQANNEQFF. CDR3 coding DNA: TGTGCCAGCAGCTTATATTCTCAGGCTAACAATGAGCAGTTCTTC.

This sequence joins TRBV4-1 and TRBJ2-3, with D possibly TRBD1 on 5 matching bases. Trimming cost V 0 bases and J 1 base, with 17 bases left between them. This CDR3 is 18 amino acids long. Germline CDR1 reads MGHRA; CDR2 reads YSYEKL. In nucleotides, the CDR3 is TGCGCCAGCAGCCAAGATTATTCGTCAGGGCAGCGCACAGATACGCAGTATTTT. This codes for CASSQDYSSGQRTDTQYF.

The CDR3 region is CASKLTGGEETQYF. Written as DNA, the CDR3 is TGTGCCAGCAAACTCACAGGGGGAGAGGAGACCCAGTACTTC. The chain recombines TRBV28 with TRBJ2-5, with 8 bases aligning to TRBD1. The CDR3 has 14 residues. V shed 7 bases, J shed 5 bases, and the junction held 9 bases outside the gene matches. The germline gives CDR1 MDHEN, CDR2 SYDVKM.

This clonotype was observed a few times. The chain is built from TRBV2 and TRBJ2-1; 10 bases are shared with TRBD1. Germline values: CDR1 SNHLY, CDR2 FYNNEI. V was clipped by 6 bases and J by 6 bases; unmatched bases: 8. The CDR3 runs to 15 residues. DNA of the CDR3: TGTGCCAGCAGCCGAGGGACAGGGGCCTTCAATGAGCAGTTCTTC. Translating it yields CASSRGTGAFNEQFF.

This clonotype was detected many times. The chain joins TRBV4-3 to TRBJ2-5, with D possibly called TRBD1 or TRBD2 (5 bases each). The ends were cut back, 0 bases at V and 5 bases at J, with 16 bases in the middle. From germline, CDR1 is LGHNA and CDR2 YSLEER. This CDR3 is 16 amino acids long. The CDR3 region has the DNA TGCGCCAGCAGCCAAGATACGGGATACAGGATTGAGACCCAGTACTTC. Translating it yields CASSQDTGYRIETQYF.

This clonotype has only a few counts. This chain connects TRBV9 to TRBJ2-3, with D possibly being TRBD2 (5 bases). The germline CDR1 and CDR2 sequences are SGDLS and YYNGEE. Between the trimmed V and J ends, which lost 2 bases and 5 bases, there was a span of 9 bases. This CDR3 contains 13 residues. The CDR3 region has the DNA TGTGCCAGCAGCGTGCGGGCCGAAGATACGCAGTATTTT. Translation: CASSVRAEDTQYF.

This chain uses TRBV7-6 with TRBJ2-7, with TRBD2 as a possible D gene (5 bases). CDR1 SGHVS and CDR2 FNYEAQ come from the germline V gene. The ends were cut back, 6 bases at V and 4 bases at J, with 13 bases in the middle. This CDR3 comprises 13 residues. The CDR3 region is CASSDGLRYEQYF. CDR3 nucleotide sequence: TGTGCCAGCAGTGACGGACTGCGGTACGAGCAGTACTTC.

CDR3 region: CASRPGQVRQPQHF. In nucleotides, the CDR3 is TGTGCCAGCAGACCAGGACAGGTTCGTCAGCCCCAGCATTTT. The V call is TRBV2, the J call TRBJ1-5; 7 bases are a match to TRBD1. CDR1 and CDR2 from the germline V gene are SNHLY and FYNNEI. CDR3 length: 14 amino acids. V dropped 6 bases and J dropped 6; count of bases not matched to a gene: 8.

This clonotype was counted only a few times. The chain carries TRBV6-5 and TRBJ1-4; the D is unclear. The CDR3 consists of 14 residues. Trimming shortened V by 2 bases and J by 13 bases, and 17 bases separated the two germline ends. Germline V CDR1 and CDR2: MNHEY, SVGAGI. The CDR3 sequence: CASSYDGVPRRLFF. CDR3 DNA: TGTGCCAGCAGTTACGATGGAGTCCCGAGGAGACTGTTTTTT.

The CDR3 loop is CASSAGWGQGHSSYEQYF. The CDR3 DNA follows: TGCGCCAGCAGCGCGGGGTGGGGACAGGGGCATAGCTCCTACGAGCAGTACTTC. The V call is TRBV5-1, the J call TRBJ2-7; TRBD1 agrees at 10 bases. Germline lookup yields CDR1 SGHRS and CDR2 YFSETQ. Germline trimming cut 4 bases from V and 0 bases from J; bases unmatched to any gene: 13. This CDR3 is built from 18 residues.

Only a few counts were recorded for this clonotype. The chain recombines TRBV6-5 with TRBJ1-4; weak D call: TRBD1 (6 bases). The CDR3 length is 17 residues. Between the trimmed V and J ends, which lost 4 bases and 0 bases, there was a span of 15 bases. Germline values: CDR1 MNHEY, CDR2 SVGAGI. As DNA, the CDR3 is TGTGCCAGCAGTTCGACAGGACCAGCTGCAACTAATGAAAAACTGTTTTTT. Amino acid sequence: CASSSTGPAATNEKLFF.

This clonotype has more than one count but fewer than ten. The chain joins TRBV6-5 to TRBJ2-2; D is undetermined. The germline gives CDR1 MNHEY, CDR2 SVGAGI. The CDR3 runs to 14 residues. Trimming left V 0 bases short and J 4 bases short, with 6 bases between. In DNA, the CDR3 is TGTGCCAGCAGTTACTCGAAAGCCACCGGGGAGCTGTTTTTT. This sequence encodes CASSYSKATGELFF.

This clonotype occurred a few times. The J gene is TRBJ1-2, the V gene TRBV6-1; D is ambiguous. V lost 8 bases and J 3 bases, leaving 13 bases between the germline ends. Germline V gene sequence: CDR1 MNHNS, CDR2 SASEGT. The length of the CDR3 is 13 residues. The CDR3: CASGYKSYYGYTF. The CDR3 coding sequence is TGTGCCAGCGGCTACAAGTCATACTATGGCTACACCTTC.

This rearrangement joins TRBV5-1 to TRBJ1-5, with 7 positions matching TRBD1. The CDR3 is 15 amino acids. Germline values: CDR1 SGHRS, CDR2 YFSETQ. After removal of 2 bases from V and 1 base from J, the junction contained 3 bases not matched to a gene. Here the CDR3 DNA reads TGCGCCAGCAGCTTCACAGGGGACAGCAATCAGCCCCAGCATTTT. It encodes CASSFTGDSNQPQHF.

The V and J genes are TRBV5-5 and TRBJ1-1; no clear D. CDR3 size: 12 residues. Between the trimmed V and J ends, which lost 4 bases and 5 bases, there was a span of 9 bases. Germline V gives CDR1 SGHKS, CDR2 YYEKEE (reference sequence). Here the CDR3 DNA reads TGTGCCAGCAGCCCAGCGGGAACTGAAGCTTTCTTT. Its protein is CASSPAGTEAFF.

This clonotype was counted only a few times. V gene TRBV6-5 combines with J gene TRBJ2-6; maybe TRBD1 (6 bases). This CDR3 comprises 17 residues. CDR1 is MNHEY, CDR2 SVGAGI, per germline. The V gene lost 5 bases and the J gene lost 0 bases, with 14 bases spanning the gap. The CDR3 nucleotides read TGTGCCAGCAGTGCAGTACAGGGTCTCTCTGGGGCCAACGTCCTGACTTTC. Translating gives CASSAVQGLSGANVLTF.